This TCR beta chain is from a study of T cell responses to AZD1222 COVID-19 vaccine. Turning to the study itself: Second-dose intervals of approximately 4 or approximately 12 weeks were pooled.

Libraries were prepared by immunoSEQ multiplex PCR; TCRdb keeps only in-frame clonotypes and omits some of them. The sample includes over 85,000 clones, 85% to 95% of them seen just once. This CDR3 region has 15 residues. Trimming shortened V by 4 bases and J by 5 bases, and 18 bases separated the two germline ends. Germline-derived CDR1 and CDR2 are SGHRS and YFSETQ. On this clone itself: The antigen is unknown.

General study results and limits: Donors were mostly white British, more females; clonal diversity possibly underestimated. The study found Spike-specific TCR breadth and depth rose after two AZD1222 doses. CD4 TCRs linked to vaccination spanned spike, dominating at 160-218 and 743-854.

The rearrangement joins TRBV5-1 to TRBJ2-5, with D perhaps TRBD1 (8 bases). This receptor was identified in an adult in good health. Sequenced material: peripheral blood, taken on day 0 of AZD1222 vaccination. In nucleotides, the CDR3 is TGCGCCAGCAGCGCCGGACAGGGACTAAGCGAGACCCAGTACTTC. Protein: CASSAGQGLSETQYF.